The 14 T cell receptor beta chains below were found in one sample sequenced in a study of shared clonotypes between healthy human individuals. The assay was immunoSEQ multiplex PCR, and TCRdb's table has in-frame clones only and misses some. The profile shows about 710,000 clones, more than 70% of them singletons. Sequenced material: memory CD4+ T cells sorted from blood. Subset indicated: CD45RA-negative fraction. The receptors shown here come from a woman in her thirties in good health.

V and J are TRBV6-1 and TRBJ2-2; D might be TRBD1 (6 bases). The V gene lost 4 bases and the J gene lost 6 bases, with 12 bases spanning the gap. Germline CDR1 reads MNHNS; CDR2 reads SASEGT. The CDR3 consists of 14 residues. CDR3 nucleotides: TGTGCCAGCAGTGGGCAGGGGAGCGCCGGGGAGCTGTTTTTT. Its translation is CASSGQGSAGELFF.

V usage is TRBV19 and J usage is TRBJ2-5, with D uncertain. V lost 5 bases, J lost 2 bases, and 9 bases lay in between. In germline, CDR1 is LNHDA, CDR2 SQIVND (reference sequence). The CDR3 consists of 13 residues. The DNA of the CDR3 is TGTGCCAGTAGTCAGGTCCCTCAAGAGACCCAGTACTTC. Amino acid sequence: CASSQVPQETQYF.

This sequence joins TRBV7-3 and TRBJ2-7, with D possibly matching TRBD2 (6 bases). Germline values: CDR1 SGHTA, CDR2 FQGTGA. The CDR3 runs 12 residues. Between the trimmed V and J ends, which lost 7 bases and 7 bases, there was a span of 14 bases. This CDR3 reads CASKSAGGEQYF. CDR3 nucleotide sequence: TGTGCCAGCAAGTCAGCGGGTGGTGAGCAGTACTTC.

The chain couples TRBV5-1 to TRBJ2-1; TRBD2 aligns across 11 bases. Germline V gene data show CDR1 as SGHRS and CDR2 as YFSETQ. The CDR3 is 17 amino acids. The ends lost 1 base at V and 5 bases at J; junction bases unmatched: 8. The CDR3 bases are TGCGCCAGCAGCTTGTATGCTAGCGGGAGGCAGAACAATGAGCAGTTCTTC. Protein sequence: CASSLYASGRQNNEQFF.

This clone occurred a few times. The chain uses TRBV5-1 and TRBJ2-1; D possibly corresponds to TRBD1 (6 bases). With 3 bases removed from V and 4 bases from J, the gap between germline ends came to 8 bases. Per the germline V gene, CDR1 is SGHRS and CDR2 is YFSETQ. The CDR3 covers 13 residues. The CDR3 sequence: CASSYGQYNEQFF. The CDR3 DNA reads TGCGCCAGCAGCTACGGACAGTACAATGAGCAGTTCTTC. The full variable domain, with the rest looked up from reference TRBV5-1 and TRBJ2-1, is KAGVTQTPRYLIKTRGQQVTLSCSPISGHRSVSWYQQTPGQGLQFLFEYFSETQRNKGNFPGRFSGRQFSNSRSEMNVSTLELGDSALYLCASSYGQYNEQFFGPGTRLTVL.

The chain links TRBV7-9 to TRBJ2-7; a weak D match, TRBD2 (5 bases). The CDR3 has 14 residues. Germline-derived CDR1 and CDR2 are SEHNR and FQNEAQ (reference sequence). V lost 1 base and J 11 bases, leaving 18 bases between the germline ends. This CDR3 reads CASSLEASKSEEYF. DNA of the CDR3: TGTGCCAGCAGCTTAGAGGCCTCAAAATCGGAGGAGTACTTC.

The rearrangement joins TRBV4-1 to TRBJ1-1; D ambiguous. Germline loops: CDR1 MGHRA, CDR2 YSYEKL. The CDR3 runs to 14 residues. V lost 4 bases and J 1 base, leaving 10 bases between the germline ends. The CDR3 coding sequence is TGCGCCAGCAGCCGGAGACTTTCGAACACTGAAGCTTTCTTT. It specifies CASSRRLSNTEAFF.

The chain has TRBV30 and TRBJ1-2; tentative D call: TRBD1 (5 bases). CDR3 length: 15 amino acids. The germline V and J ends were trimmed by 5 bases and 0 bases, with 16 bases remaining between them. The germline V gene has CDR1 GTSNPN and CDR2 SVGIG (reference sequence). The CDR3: CAWQRDRLPNYGYTF. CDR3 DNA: TGTGCCTGGCAAAGGGACCGCCTTCCTAACTATGGCTACACCTTC.

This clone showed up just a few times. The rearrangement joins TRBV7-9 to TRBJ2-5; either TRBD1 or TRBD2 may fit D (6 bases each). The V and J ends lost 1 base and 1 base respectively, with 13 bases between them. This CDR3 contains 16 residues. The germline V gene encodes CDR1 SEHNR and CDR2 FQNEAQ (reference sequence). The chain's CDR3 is CASSLGGAWAQETQYF. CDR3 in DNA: TGTGCCAGCAGCTTAGGGGGGGCTTGGGCCCAAGAGACCCAGTACTTC.

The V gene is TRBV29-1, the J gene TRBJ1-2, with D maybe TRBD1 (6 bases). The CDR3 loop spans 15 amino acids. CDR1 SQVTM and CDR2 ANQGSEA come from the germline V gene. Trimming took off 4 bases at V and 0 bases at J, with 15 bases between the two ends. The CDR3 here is CSVGQAGSPNYGYTF. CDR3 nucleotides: TGCAGCGTTGGACAGGCCGGATCCCCTAACTATGGCTACACCTTC.

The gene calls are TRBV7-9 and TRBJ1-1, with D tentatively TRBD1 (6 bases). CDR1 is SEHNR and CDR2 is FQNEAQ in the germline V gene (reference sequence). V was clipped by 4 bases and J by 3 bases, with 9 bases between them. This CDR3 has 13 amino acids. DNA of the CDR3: TGTGCCAGCAGCTACAGGGTTGACACTGAAGCTTTCTTT. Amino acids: CASSYRVDTEAFF.

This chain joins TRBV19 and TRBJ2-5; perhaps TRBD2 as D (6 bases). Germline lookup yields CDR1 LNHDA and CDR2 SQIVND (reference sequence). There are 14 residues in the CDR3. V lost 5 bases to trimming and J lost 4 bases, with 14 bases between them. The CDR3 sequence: CASSSAGTPETQYF. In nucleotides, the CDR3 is TGTGCCAGTAGTTCCGCGGGAACCCCAGAGACCCAGTACTTC.

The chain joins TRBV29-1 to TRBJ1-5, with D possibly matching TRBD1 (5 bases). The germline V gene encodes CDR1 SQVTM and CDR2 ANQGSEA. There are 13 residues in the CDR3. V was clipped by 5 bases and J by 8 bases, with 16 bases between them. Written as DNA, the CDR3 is TGCAGCGTTTTGGGCTCTCCGGGGGAGCCCCAGCATTTT. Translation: CSVLGSPGEPQHF.

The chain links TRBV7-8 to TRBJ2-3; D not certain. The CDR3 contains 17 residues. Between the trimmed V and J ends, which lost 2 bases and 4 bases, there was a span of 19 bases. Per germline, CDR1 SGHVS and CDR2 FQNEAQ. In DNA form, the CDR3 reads TGTGCCAGCAGCTTAACCCAGCCCAGCCGCGTCTCAGATACGCAGTATTTT. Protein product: CASSLTQPSRVSDTQYF.